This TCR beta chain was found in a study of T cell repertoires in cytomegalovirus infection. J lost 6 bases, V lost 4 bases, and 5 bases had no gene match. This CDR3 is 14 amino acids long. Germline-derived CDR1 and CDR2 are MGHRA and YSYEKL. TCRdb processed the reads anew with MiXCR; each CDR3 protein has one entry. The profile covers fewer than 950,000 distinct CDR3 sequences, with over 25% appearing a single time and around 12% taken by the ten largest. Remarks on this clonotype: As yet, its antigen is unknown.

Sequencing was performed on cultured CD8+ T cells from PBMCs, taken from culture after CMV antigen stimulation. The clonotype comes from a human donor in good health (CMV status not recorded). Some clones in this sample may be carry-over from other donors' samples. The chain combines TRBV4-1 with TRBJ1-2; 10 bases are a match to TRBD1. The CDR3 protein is CASSPGQGEDGYTF. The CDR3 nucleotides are TGCGCCAGCAGCCCAGGACAGGGGGAAGATGGCTACACCTTC.